This T cell receptor (beta chain) was identified during a study of OX40 agonist ivuxolimab in advanced cancers. Germline CDR1 and CDR2: MDHEN and SYDVKM. V lost 6 bases, J lost 4 bases, and 15 bases lay in between. This CDR3 spans 15 amino acids. Sequenced by immunoSEQ multiplex PCR; TCRdb stores in-frame clones only, minus some. Counted here are approximately 61,000 clones, roughly 90% occurring once; the ten biggest clones make up 18%. This rearrangement joins TRBV28 to TRBJ2-2; a weak D match, TRBD1 (5 bases). This clonotype originated in an adult with an advanced solid tumor such as melanoma, head and neck, liver or kidney cancer. Material: CD4+ or CD8+ T cells sorted from blood, obtained in a trial of the OX40 agonist ivuxolimab. The CDR3 sequence is CASSSGPGITGELFF. The CDR3 coding sequence is TGTGCCAGCAGCTCCGGGCCAGGGATCACCGGGGAGCTGTTTTTT.